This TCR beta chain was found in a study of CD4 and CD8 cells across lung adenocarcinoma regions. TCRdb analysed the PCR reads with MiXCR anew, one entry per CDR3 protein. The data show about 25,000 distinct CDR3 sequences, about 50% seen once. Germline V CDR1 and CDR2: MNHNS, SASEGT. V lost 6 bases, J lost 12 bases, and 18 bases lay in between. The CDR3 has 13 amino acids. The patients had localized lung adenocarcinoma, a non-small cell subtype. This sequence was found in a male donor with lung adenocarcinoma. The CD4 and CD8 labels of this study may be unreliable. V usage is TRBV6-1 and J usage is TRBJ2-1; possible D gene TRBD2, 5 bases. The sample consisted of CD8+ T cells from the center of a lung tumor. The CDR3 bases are TGTGCCAGCAGCCCGATGACTACAGAGAGGCAGTTCTTC. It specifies CASSPMTTERQFF.